Here is one T cell receptor (beta chain) with its context. Its target is not known. This entry belongs to a study of shared clonotypes between healthy human individuals. Study overall: The donors, a couple of women and a few men, were aged 18 to 49.

Broader study findings: A reduction in generation probabilities was seen for non-shared clonotypes relative to those shared by all four donors. Exclusively blood specimens were collected; tissue repertoires likely differ.

The CDR3 extends over 14 amino acids. Trimming took 5 bases from V and 3 from J; bases not matched to a gene: 10. Germline CDR1 reads SQVTM; CDR2 reads ANQGSEA. The study drew all its donors from Caucasian adults living in Nashville, Tennessee. Assay: immunoSEQ multiplex PCR; the TCRdb copy retains only in-frame clones and omits some. The sample records roughly 660,000 clones, about 90% being singletons. Sequenced material: memory CD8+ T cells from PBMCs. Regarding subset: CD45RO+ cells pooled with CCR7-negative TemRA cells. V usage is TRBV29-1 and J usage is TRBJ2-7, with TRBD1 matching 7 bases. The sequence derives from a man aged 18 to 30 in good health. Some clones in this sample may be carry-over from other donors' samples. The CDR3 is CSVKYRDSIYEQYF. The CDR3, as DNA: TGCAGCGTTAAATACCGGGACAGTATCTACGAGCAGTACTTC.